These 19 T cell receptor beta chains originate from one sample sequenced in a study of Ad26.COV2.S vaccination and SARS-CoV-2 variants. Repertoires were generated with immunoSEQ multiplex PCR, while TCRdb's copy carries only in-frame clones and drops some. This sample has hundreds of thousands of clones, with 88% found just once. The treatment here: approximately 18 received Ad26.COV2.S at low or high dose, single or two shots; a few received placebo; per-sample allocation not given. Sampling was done on day 63 after the first vaccine or placebo injection. The sample in question was peripheral blood, obtained in a trial of Ad26.COV2.S vaccine versus placebo. These receptors originate from a person aged 18-65 years who received the Ad26.COV2.S COVID-19 vaccine or a placebo.

The chain uses TRBV6-4 and TRBJ2-6, with D uncertain. Between the trimmed V and J ends, which lost 0 bases and 4 bases, there was a span of 10 bases. Germline-derived CDR1 and CDR2 are MRHNA and SNTAGT. The CDR3 length is 16 residues. CDR3 residues: CASSDSMGSGANVLTF. The DNA for the CDR3 is TGTGCCAGCAGTGACTCGATGGGGTCGGGGGCCAACGTCCTGACTTTC.

V usage is TRBV7-3 and J usage is TRBJ2-1, with TRBD2 identical over 7 bases. This CDR3 has 15 residues. The V gene's germline CDR1 is SGHTA and CDR2 FQGTGA. The junction had 1 base not matched to a gene; V was cut back by 2 bases and J by 0 bases. For the CDR3, the DNA is TGTGCCAGCAGCTTACGGGACTACTCCTACAATGAGCAGTTCTTC. Protein sequence: CASSLRDYSYNEQFF. Complete variable domain (other parts from reference TRBV7-3 and TRBJ2-1): GAGVSQTPSNKVTEKGKYVELRCDPISGHTALYWYRQSLGQGPEFLIYFQGTGAADDSGLPNDRFFAVRPEGSVSTLKIQRTERGDSAVYLCASSLRDYSYNEQFFGPGTRLTVL.

The V call is TRBV2, the J call TRBJ1-4; perhaps TRBD1 as D (5 bases). This CDR3 region has 19 residues. Germline CDR1 SNHLY, CDR2 FYNNEI. The germline V and J ends were trimmed by 4 bases and 7 bases, with 28 bases remaining between them. As DNA, the CDR3 is TGTGCCAGCAGTGTGCTCCCTCCTTCCGGATTCGCAGGGAGTGAAAAACTGTTTTTT. As protein: CASSVLPPSGFAGSEKLFF.

This rearrangement joins TRBV7-2 to TRBJ2-7; 7 nucleotides agree with TRBD2. J was trimmed by 3 bases and V by 5 bases; bases with no gene match: 10. This CDR3 contains 15 residues. In germline, CDR1 is SGHTA, CDR2 FQGNSA. For the CDR3, the DNA is TGTGCCAGCAGCGTATGGGGAGGGCCCTTCTACGAGCAGTACTTC. It codes for CASSVWGGPFYEQYF.

The gene calls are TRBV28 and TRBJ2-7, with unresolved D. Deletions cut 4 bases from V and 1 base from J, with 5 bases between. The germline gives CDR1 MDHEN, CDR2 SYDVKM. The CDR3 spans 12 residues. In DNA form, the CDR3 reads TGTGCCAGCAGTTCTTGGTCCTACGAGCAGTACTTC. It encodes CASSSWSYEQYF.

This rearrangement joins TRBV24-1 to TRBJ1-6; D unresolved. The CDR3 is 13 residues long. V lost 0 bases to trimming and J lost 9 bases, with 5 bases between them. Looked up from germline, CDR1 is KGHDR and CDR2 is SFDVKD. The CDR3 DNA follows: TGTGCCACCAGTGATTTGCCGGGTTCACCCCTCCACTTT. It codes for CATSDLPGSPLHF.

The table lists this clone with many counts. Different DNA sequences within this sample yield the same CDR3. This chain links TRBV6-6 with TRBJ2-2; D may be TRBD1 (7 bases). V lost 5 bases and J 3 bases, leaving 13 bases between the germline ends. This CDR3 has 15 amino acids. Per the germline V gene, CDR1 is MNHNY and CDR2 is SVGAGI (reference sequence). As DNA, the CDR3 is TGTGCCAGCAGTCAGACCAGGGGGGACACCGGGGAGCTGTTTTTT. Translation gives CASSQTRGDTGELFF.

The chain recombines TRBV3-1 (or the pseudogene TRBV3-2) with TRBJ1-4; possible D gene TRBD1, 5 bases. Germline values: CDR1 LGHDT, CDR2 YNNKEL (reference sequence). The CDR3 is 14 amino acids. Trimming took 2 bases from V and 5 from J, leaving 9 bases between them. This chain's CDR3 is CASSQIKGNEKLFF. The DNA of the CDR3 is TGTGCCAGCAGCCAAATCAAGGGGAATGAAAAACTGTTTTTT.

The J gene is TRBJ1-3, the V gene TRBV30; no firm D call. Germline V lookup: CDR1 GTSNPN, CDR2 SVGIG (reference sequence). The CDR3 has 15 amino acids. V was pared by 1 base and J by 0 bases, with 10 bases between. The CDR3 bases are TGTGCCTGGAGTGGGTCGGTGAGCTCTGGAAACACCATATATTTT. It codes for CAWSGSVSSGNTIYF.

The chain links TRBV3-1 (or the pseudogene TRBV3-2) to TRBJ2-1, with 10 nucleotides matching TRBD1. The CDR3 has 14 amino acids. V trimming: 4 bases; J trimming: 9 bases; junction bases outside the gene matches: 6. Germline V gene lookup returns CDR1 LGHDT and CDR2 YNNKEL (reference sequence). In DNA form, the CDR3 reads TGTGCCAGCAGCCTCCTGACAGGGGGCGGTGAGCAGTTCTTC. Its translation is CASSLLTGGGEQFF.

V and J are TRBV7-2 and TRBJ2-1, with D perhaps being TRBD1 or TRBD2 (5 bases each). The CDR3 has 16 amino acids. CDR1 is SGHTA, CDR2 FQGNSA, per germline. Trimming shortened V by 2 bases and J by 2 bases, and 13 bases separated the two germline ends. The chain's CDR3 is CASSLITRGPYNEQFF. The CDR3 DNA sequence: TGTGCCAGCAGCTTAATAACCCGGGGACCCTACAATGAGCAGTTCTTC.

The chain recombines TRBV3-1 (or the pseudogene TRBV3-2) with TRBJ1-5; D unresolved. Looked up from germline, CDR1 is LGHDT and CDR2 is YNNKEL (reference sequence). This CDR3 contains 16 residues. Trimming shortened V by 0 bases and J by 4 bases, and 13 bases separated the two germline ends. The CDR3 DNA reads as TGTGCCAGCAGCCAAGATTATGGAGTTGAGAATCAGCCCCAGCATTTT. Translated: CASSQDYGVENQPQHF.

The genes are TRBV15 and TRBJ2-7; no reliable D call. The V and J ends lost 0 bases and 2 bases respectively, with 2 bases between them. The length of the CDR3 is 12 residues. The germline V gene encodes CDR1 LNHNV and CDR2 YYDKDF (reference sequence). The CDR3 coding sequence is TGTGCCACCAGCAGAGAGGCCTACGAGCAGTACTTC. Translation: CATSREAYEQYF.

The gene calls are TRBV30 and TRBJ1-6; D ambiguous. Trimming pared 5 bases from V and 0 bases from J, leaving 5 bases between. The germline CDR1 and CDR2 sequences are GTSNPN and SVGIG (reference sequence). This CDR3 comprises 13 residues. The CDR3 region is CAWESSYNSPLHF. Written as DNA, the CDR3 is TGTGCCTGGGAGAGCTCCTATAATTCACCCCTCCACTTT.

This clone occurred many times. The germline gene is not matched at one end of the junction; a read error may be the cause. The chain links TRBV11-2 to TRBJ1-2; the D is unclear. The length of the CDR3 is 13 residues. In germline, CDR1 is SGHAT, CDR2 FQNNGV. The DNA of the CDR3 is TGTGCCAGCAGCCAAACCCCAATACAAGCGGCCCCCTTC. Its protein is CASSQTPIQAAPF.

This clone was observed once. CDR3 loop: CASSENLAGKDEQFF. The CDR3 coding sequence is TGTGCCAGCAGTGAAAACCTAGCGGGAAAAGATGAGCAGTTCTTC. This chain links TRBV25-1 with TRBJ2-1; 9 positions match TRBD2. The CDR3 extends over 15 amino acids. Per germline, CDR1 MGHDK and CDR2 SYGVNS. V shed 2 bases and J 8 bases; nucleotides not matched to a gene: 7.

V is TRBV29-1 and J is TRBJ1-5; TRBD1 is a possible D gene (5 bases). V lost 4 bases and J 4 bases, leaving 11 bases between the germline ends. The CDR3 totals 13 residues. CDR1 and CDR2 from the germline V gene are SQVTM and ANQGSEA. In DNA, the CDR3 is TGCAGCGTTGGGGGGTCAGAGAATCAGCCCCAGCATTTT. Protein: CSVGGSENQPQHF.

This chain links TRBV15 with TRBJ1-1; D remains ambiguous. The CDR3 has 13 amino acids. The V gene lost 4 bases and the J gene lost 5 bases, with 11 bases spanning the gap. Germline V gene sequence: CDR1 LNHNV, CDR2 YYDKDF (reference sequence). The CDR3 DNA reads as TGTGCCACCAGCACCCAGGTATTAACTGAAGCTTTCTTT. Amino acid sequence: CATSTQVLTEAFF.

The rearrangement uses TRBV9 and TRBJ1-1, with TRBD1 as a possible D gene (5 bases). The CDR3 has 14 residues. The germline V and J ends were trimmed by 3 bases and 1 base, with 10 bases remaining between them. Germline V lookup: CDR1 SGDLS, CDR2 YYNGEE. The CDR3 nucleotides read TGTGCCAGCAGCGCGGAGGGGACGAACACTGAAGCTTTCTTT. Its protein is CASSAEGTNTEAFF.